Shown below are 10 T cell receptor beta chains from a single sample sequenced in a study of blood T cell repertoires in COVID-19 (dated by TCRdb to the early 2020s). The receptor library was made with the immunoSEQ multiplex PCR assay. What TCRdb holds here is the immuneACCESS table cut down to in-frame rearrangements. Part of the clones is not present; checked against another copy, under half of the missing clones reflect an unresolved V gene, and the others are unexplained. The sample table holds roughly 240,000 clones, of which roughly 82% were seen once. Around 2.4% of the sample is taken by the ten largest. Sequenced sample: peripheral blood. These receptors were obtained from a man aged 40-49 years who had recovered from COVID-19.

V is TRBV30 and J is TRBJ1-5, with D tentatively TRBD1 (5 bases). V was trimmed by 0 bases and J by 5 bases, leaving 17 bases between them. Germline-derived CDR1 and CDR2 are GTSNPN and SVGIG (reference sequence). The CDR3 runs to 16 residues. Written as DNA, the CDR3 is TGTGCCTGGAGTGTAAAGGGCTGGGGCGGGGATCAGCCCCAGCATTTT. It codes for CAWSVKGWGGDQPQHF.

This clone was counted a single time. This sequence joins TRBV29-1 and TRBJ1-2; 12 positions match TRBD1. CDR3 length: 17 residues. Trimming removed 3 bases from V and 3 bases from J; junction bases left unmatched: 11. Germline values: CDR1 SQVTM, CDR2 ANQGSEA. CDR3 loop: CSVEAGTGGIQDYGYTF. The CDR3 DNA sequence: TGCAGCGTTGAGGCTGGGACAGGGGGCATTCAAGACTATGGCTACACCTTC.

This clone was seen a single time. The genes are TRBV24-1 and TRBJ2-2; 8 bases align to TRBD1. Trimming cost V 2 bases and J 7 bases; bases outside gene matches: 11. CDR3 length equals 17 residues. Germline-derived CDR1 and CDR2 are KGHDR and SFDVKD. CDR3 residues: CATSDSRTGPLGGELFF. CDR3 DNA: TGTGCCACCAGTGATTCCCGGACAGGGCCCCTGGGCGGGGAGCTGTTTTTT.

V is TRBV10-3 and J is TRBJ1-1; no firm D call. Germline V gives CDR1 ENHRY, CDR2 SYGVKD. The CDR3 consists of 12 residues. V shed 5 bases and J shed 5 bases, with 9 bases lying between them. CDR3 DNA sequence: TGTGCCATCAGTTGGAGCAGTACTGAAGCTTTCTTT. Amino acid sequence: CAISWSSTEAFF.

This clone came up a few times. The V gene is TRBV6-5, the J gene TRBJ1-2; D is ambiguous. Germline CDR1 and CDR2: MNHEY and SVGAGI. CDR3 length equals 15 residues. Trimming removed 1 base from V and 7 bases from J, with 16 bases in between. The CDR3 nucleotides read TGTGCCAGCAGTTACTTACTGGTCCCACGGGGTGGCTACACCTTC. Translation: CASSYLLVPRGGYTF.

This clone is a singleton in its sample. This sequence joins TRBV6-2 or TRBV6-3 and TRBJ2-3; TRBD1 matches 7 bases. With 6 bases clipped from V and 2 bases from J, the junction kept 17 bases outside the gene matches. Germline V gene data show CDR1 as MNHEY and CDR2 as SVGEGT. This CDR3 is built from 18 residues. The CDR3 sequence is CASSPNPRDRGLTDTQYF. The DNA for the CDR3 is TGTGCCAGCAGCCCAAACCCACGGGACAGAGGCCTCACAGATACGCAGTATTTT.

The genes are TRBV6-5 and TRBJ1-5; a weak D match, TRBD1 (6 bases). This CDR3 has 15 amino acids. Deletions cut 6 bases from V and 0 bases from J, with 12 bases between. Per germline, CDR1 MNHEY and CDR2 SVGAGI. The CDR3 sequence is CASRQGIYSNQPQHF. The CDR3 nucleotides are TGTGCCAGCAGACAGGGAATTTATAGCAATCAGCCCCAGCATTTT.

The chain's CDR3 is CASSQWTSGENEQFF. CDR3 sequence (DNA): TGTGCCAGCAGCCAGTGGACTAGCGGGGAAAATGAGCAGTTCTTC. The rearrangement links TRBV3-1 (or the pseudogene TRBV3-2) to TRBJ2-1; 12 bases map to TRBD2. Germline V CDR1 and CDR2: LGHDT, YNNKEL (reference sequence). The trim removed 3 bases at V and 7 bases at J, leaving 4 bases unmatched. The CDR3 has 15 amino acids.

The chain is built from TRBV3-1 (or the pseudogene TRBV3-2) and TRBJ2-1; D remains ambiguous. From germline, CDR1 is LGHDT and CDR2 YNNKEL (reference sequence). This CDR3 spans 11 amino acids. V lost 4 bases and J 4 bases, leaving 2 bases between the germline ends. The CDR3 reads CASSLYNEQFF. The CDR3 region has the DNA TGTGCCAGCAGCCTATACAATGAGCAGTTCTTC.

This clone was found a few times. This chain links TRBV9 with TRBJ2-5; a weak D match, TRBD1 (6 bases). Germline CDR1 and CDR2: SGDLS and YYNGEE. V dropped 0 bases and J dropped 6 bases, with 18 bases sitting between them. CDR3 length equals 16 residues. CDR3 coding DNA: TGTGCCAGCAGCGTAGATCCCTTTTTCAGGGGTAAGACCCAGTACTTC. Translation: CASSVDPFFRGKTQYF.